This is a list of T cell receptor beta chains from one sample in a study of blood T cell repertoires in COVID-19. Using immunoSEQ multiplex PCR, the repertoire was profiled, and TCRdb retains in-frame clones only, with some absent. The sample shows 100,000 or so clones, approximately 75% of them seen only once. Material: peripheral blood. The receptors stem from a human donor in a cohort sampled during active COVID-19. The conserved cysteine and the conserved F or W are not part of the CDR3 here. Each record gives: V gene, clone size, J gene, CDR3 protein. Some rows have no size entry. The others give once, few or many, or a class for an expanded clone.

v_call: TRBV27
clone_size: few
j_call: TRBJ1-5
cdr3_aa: ASSLKQNQPQH

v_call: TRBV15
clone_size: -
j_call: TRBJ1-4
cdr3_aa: ATSRDLPGGNEKLF

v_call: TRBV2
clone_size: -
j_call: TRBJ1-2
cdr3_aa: ASTLTGANSYGYT

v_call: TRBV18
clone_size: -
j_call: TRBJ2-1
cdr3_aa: ASSKLAATYNEQF

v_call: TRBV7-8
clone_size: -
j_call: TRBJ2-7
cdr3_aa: ASSLAFGEQY

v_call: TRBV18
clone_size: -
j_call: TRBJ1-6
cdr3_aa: ASSQRTGSPLH

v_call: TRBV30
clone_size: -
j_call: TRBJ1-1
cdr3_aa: AWSVLGGTEAF

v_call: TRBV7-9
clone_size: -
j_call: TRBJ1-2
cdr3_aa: ASSLHRIYGYT

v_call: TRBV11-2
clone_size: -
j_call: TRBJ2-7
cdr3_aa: ASSLGTQGAGY

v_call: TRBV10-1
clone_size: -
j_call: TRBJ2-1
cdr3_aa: ASSESGVGSYNEQF

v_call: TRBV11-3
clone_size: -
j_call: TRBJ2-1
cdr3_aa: ASSFPGGEQF

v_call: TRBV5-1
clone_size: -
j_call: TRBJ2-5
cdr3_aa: ASSAGTVLQETQY

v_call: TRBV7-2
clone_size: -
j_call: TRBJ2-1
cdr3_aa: ASSSTLLAGGEGEQF

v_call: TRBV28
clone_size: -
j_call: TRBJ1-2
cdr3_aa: ASSWDRGYT

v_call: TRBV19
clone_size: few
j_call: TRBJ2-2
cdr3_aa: ASSIVTSGYTGELF

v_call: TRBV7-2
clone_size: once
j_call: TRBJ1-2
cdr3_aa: ASTAYNSKSSNYGYT

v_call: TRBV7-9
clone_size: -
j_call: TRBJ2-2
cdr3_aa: ASIGTANTGELF

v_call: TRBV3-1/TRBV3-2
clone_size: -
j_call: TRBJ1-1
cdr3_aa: ASSQEQGNTEAF

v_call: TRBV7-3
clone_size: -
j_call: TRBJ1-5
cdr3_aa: ASSFWESNQPQH

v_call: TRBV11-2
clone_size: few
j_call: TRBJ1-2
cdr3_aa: ASSLGRQGVEGYT

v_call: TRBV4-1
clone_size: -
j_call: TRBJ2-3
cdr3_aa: ASSQDDRGIFTDTQY

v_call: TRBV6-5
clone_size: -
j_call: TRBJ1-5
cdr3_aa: ASSRAQGVWH

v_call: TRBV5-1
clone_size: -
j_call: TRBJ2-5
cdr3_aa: ASSLEATQY

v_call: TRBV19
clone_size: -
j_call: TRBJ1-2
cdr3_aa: ASTQATYGYT

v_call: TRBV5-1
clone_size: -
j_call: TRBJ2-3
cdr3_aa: ASSRGSSTDTQY

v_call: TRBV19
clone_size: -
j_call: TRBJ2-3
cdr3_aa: ASSKRLATDTQY

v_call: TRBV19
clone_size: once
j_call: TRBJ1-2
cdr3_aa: ASRTGTINPYGYT

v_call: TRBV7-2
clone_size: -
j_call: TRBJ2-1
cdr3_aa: ASSYDIDSHEQF

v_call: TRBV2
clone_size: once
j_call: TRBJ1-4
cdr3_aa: ASSADRGGKLF

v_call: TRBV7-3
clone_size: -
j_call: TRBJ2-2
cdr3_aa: ASSLRGGDGELF

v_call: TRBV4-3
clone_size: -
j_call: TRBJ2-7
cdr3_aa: ASSQDLRYEQY

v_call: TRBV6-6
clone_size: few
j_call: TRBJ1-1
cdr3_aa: ASSTTGADTEAF

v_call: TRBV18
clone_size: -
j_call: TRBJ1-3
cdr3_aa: ASSPDQGISGNTIY

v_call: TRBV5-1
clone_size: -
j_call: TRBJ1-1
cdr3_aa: ASSLGDRGNTEAF

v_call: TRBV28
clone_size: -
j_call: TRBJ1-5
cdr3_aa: ASRVHSNQPQH

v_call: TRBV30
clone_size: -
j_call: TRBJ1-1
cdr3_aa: AWSEGSHTEAF

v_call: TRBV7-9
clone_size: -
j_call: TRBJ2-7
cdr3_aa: ASSNTRDTYYEQY

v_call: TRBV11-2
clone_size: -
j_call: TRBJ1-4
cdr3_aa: ASSLVGGANEKLF

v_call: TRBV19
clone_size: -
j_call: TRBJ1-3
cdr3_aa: ASMDFSGNTIY

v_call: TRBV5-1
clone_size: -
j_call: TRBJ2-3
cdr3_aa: ASSLVSGGADTQY

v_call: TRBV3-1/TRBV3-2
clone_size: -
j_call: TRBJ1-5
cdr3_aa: ASSQDSGNNQPQH

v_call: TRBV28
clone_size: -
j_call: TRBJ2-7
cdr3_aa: ASTQVRAGASSYEQY

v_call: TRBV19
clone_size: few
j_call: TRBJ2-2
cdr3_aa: ASSIRFGDSWYTGELF

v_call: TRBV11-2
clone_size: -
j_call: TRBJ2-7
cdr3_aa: ASSPIRRQGGGRYEQY

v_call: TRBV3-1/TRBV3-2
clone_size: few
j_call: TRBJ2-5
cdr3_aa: ASSQGGGLAETQY

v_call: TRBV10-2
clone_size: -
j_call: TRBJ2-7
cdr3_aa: ASSELEDYEQY